Listed below are T cell receptor beta chains from one sample, sequenced in a study of T cell responses to AZD1222 COVID-19 vaccine. Repertoires were generated with immunoSEQ multiplex PCR, while TCRdb's copy carries only in-frame clones and drops some. The sample has approximately 150,000 clones; roughly 91% are singletons. Specimen: peripheral blood, collected on day 0 of AZD1222 vaccination. Receptors were obtained from an adult in good health. Each CDR3 is given with its conserved first and last residue. D genes are given only for firm matches. Where a row states a size, it is once, few, many or the class of an expanded clone; other rows omit it.

clone_size cdr3_length j_call v_call d_call cdr3_aa cdr3_nt
- 16 TRBJ2-7 TRBV3-1/TRBV3-2 - CASSQDGGGNLYEQYF TGTGCCAGCAGCCAAGATGGGGGGGGCAACCTATACGAGCAGTACTTC
- 14 TRBJ1-1 TRBV5-1 - CASSLAPEEMEAFF TGCGCCAGCAGCTTGGCCCCGGAGGAAATGGAGGCTTTCTTT
once 13 TRBJ2-1 TRBV19 TRBD2 CASTSGGRNEQFF TGTGCCAGTACAAGCGGGGGGCGCAATGAGCAGTTCTTC
- 11 TRBJ2-1 TRBV7-8 - CASSQVSEQFF TGTGCCAGCAGCCAAGTCAGTGAGCAGTTCTTC
- 13 TRBJ2-3 TRBV20-1 - CSASPGSTDTQYF TGCAGTGCTAGTCCGGGTTCCACAGATACGCAGTATTTT
- 13 TRBJ1-5 TRBV19 - CASIGRGDQPQHF TGTGCCAGTATCGGCAGGGGAGACCAGCCCCAGCATTTT
- 12 TRBJ1-1 TRBV6-5 - CASKGVNTEAFF TGTGCCAGCAAGGGAGTTAACACTGAAGCTTTCTTT
- 15 TRBJ1-3 TRBV6-5 - CASSTVWIPGNTIYF TGTGCCAGCAGTACTGTTTGGATTCCTGGAAACACCATATATTTT
- 12 TRBJ2-7 TRBV5-1 - CASSLGAYEQYF TGCGCCAGCAGCTTGGGGGCCTACGAGCAGTACTTC
- 15 TRBJ1-5 TRBV6-2/TRBV6-3 - CASSYSPLADQPQHF TGTGCCAGCAGTTACTCCCCCCTAGCGGATCAGCCCCAGCATTTT
- 14 TRBJ2-2 TRBV27 TRBD1 CASSGQGNTGELFF TGTGCCAGCAGTGGACAGGGGAACACCGGGGAGCTGTTTTTT
few 15 TRBJ2-1 TRBV7-9 - CASSQDPGRSYEQFF TGTGCCAGCAGCCAAGACCCGGGACGATCTTATGAGCAGTTCTTC
- 18 TRBJ1-2 TRBV27 - CASRRRLDALFDSYGYTF TGTGCCAGCAGAAGGCGACTGGACGCCCTCTTTGACTCTTATGGCTACACCTTC
- 15 TRBJ2-7 TRBV7-9 - CASSLAGPPRYEQYF TGTGCCAGCAGCTTAGCAGGTCCGCCTCGCTACGAGCAGTACTTC
- 16 TRBJ1-2 TRBV5-6 TRBD1 CASSLSGTGYIYGYTF TGTGCCAGCAGCCTTTCAGGGACAGGGTATATCTATGGCTACACCTTC
- 15 TRBJ2-1 TRBV27 TRBD2 CASSTGTSGGNEQFF TGTGCCAGCAGTACCGGGACTAGCGGGGGAAATGAGCAGTTCTTC
- 14 TRBJ2-3 TRBV11-3 - CASSAQPSADTQYF TGTGCCAGCAGCGCCCAGCCGAGCGCAGATACGCAGTATTTT
- 16 TRBJ1-6 TRBV7-6 - CASSLNRRENNSPLHF TGTGCCAGCAGCTTAAACAGGCGGGAAAATAATTCACCCCTCCACTTT
- 14 TRBJ1-6 TRBV12-5 - CASSRPAPDSPLHF TGTGCTAGTAGTAGACCCGCGCCGGATTCACCCCTCCACTTT
- 13 TRBJ2-5 TRBV30 TRBD2 CAWRLARQETQYF TGTGCCTGGAGACTAGCGAGACAAGAGACCCAGTACTTC
- 15 TRBJ1-4 TRBV4-1 - CASSLLGGALEKLFF TGCGCCAGCAGCCTCCTGGGGGGGGCGCTTGAAAAACTGTTTTTT
- 13 TRBJ2-3 TRBV24-1 - CATRPPDTDTQYF TGTGCCACCAGACCACCCGACACAGATACGCAGTATTTT
- 14 TRBJ1-5 TRBV30 - CAWSVSRVGQPQHF TGTGCCTGGAGTGTAAGCAGGGTTGGGCAGCCCCAGCATTTT
- 13 TRBJ1-5 TRBV6-4 TRBD1 CASSWDRNQPQHF TGTGCCAGCAGTTGGGACAGAAATCAGCCCCAGCATTTT
- 17 TRBJ2-2 TRBV12-5 - CASGFSRDGTNTGELFF TGTGCTAGTGGTTTTAGCCGGGACGGAACGAACACCGGGGAGCTGTTTTTT
- 12 TRBJ2-7 TRBV11-3 - CASSSRLGEQYF TGTGCCAGCAGCTCCCGACTAGGCGAGCAGTACTTC
- 14 TRBJ2-5 TRBV18 - CASSPDQLPETQYF TGTGCCAGCTCACCAGACCAGCTCCCAGAGACCCAGTACTTC
- 16 TRBJ2-7 TRBV4-1 - CASSQEITGPRGEQYF TGCGCCAGCAGCCAAGAAATCACGGGACCACGGGGCGAGCAGTACTTC
- 15 TRBJ1-1 TRBV29-1 - CSVAPVGIQNTEAFF TGCAGCGTTGCCCCGGTGGGAATCCAGAACACTGAAGCTTTCTTT
- 13 TRBJ1-2 TRBV5-6 - CASIDTGATGYTF TGTGCCAGCATCGACACAGGAGCTACAGGCTACACCTTC
- 15 TRBJ1-4 TRBV6-4 - CASSANHGANEKLFF TGTGCCAGCAGTGCCAATCATGGAGCTAATGAAAAACTGTTTTTT
- 15 TRBJ2-3 TRBV7-8 TRBD2 CASSGVAGVTDTQYF TGTGCCAGCAGCGGCGTGGCGGGAGTAACAGATACGCAGTATTTT
- 15 TRBJ2-3 TRBV11-3 TRBD2 CASSLGTSGKDTQYF TGTGCCAGCAGCTTGGGGACTAGCGGGAAGGATACGCAGTATTTT
once 11 TRBJ2-2 TRBV19 - CASRDTGELFF TGTGCCAGTCGGGACACCGGGGAGCTGTTTTTT
- 12 TRBJ2-3 TRBV11-2 - CASSSPSNTQYF TGTGCCAGCAGCTCCCCAAGCAATACGCAGTATTTT
- 13 TRBJ1-2 TRBV28 - CASRKGTSYGYTF TGTGCCAGCAGAAAGGGGACCAGCTATGGCTACACCTTC
- 14 TRBJ2-3 TRBV4-3 TRBD1 CASSPGQGPDTQYF TGCGCCAGCAGCCCGGGACAGGGACCAGATACGCAGTATTTT
- 13 TRBJ1-4 TRBV28 - CASTGGQNEKLFF TGTGCCAGCACCGGGGGTCAGAATGAAAAACTGTTTTTT
- 15 TRBJ1-6 TRBV5-1 - CASSRAGAINSPLHF TGCGCCAGCAGCCGGGCGGGGGCGATTAATTCACCCCTCCACTTT
- 12 TRBJ2-1 TRBV27 - CASSSSDNEQFF TGTGCCAGCAGTTCCTCCGACAATGAGCAGTTCTTC
- 17 TRBJ2-5 TRBV11-3 TRBD2 CASSLDPTSGSFETQYF TGTGCCAGCAGCTTAGACCCGACTAGCGGGAGCTTCGAGACCCAGTACTTC
- 14 TRBJ2-7 TRBV27 TRBD1 CASSWGQDNYEQYF TGTGCCAGCAGTTGGGGACAGGACAACTACGAGCAGTACTTC
- 12 TRBJ1-5 TRBV27 - CASSLLGQPQHF TGTGCCAGCAGTTTACTCGGTCAGCCCCAGCATTTT
- 14 TRBJ1-1 TRBV6-1 - CASSEIPGNTEAFF TGTGCCAGCAGTGAAATCCCAGGTAACACTGAAGCTTTCTTT
- 17 TRBJ2-2 TRBV5-1 TRBD1 CASSRTDRGANTGELFF TGCGCCAGCAGCCGAACGGACAGGGGAGCGAACACCGGGGAGCTGTTTTTT
- 14 TRBJ1-1 TRBV15 - CATSRARWAPEAFF TGTGCCACCAGCAGAGCCCGTTGGGCACCAGAAGCTTTCTTT
- 13 TRBJ1-2 TRBV2 TRBD1 CASRQGAQYGYTF TGTGCCAGCAGACAGGGGGCTCAGTATGGCTACACCTTC
- 12 TRBJ2-2 TRBV12-3/TRBV12-4 - CASTLFGGELFF TGTGCCAGCACCCTGTTTGGCGGGGAGCTGTTTTTT
- 20 TRBJ2-7 TRBV30 - CAWSPFSGDLRSTSNPQQYF TGTGCCTGGAGTCCCTTTTCGGGGGACCTACGTTCTACTTCCAACCCCCAGCAGTACTTC
once 15 TRBJ2-7 TRBV7-2 - CASSTDGQHLYEQYF TGTGCCAGCAGCACCGACGGCCAGCACCTCTACGAGCAGTACTTC
- 15 TRBJ2-1 TRBV6-5 - CASSYESALPHEQFF TGTGCCAGCAGTTACGAATCGGCCCTTCCCCATGAGCAGTTCTTC
once 15 TRBJ2-2 TRBV15 TRBD2 CATSRTSGRSGELFF TGTGCCACCAGCAGGACTAGCGGGAGATCCGGGGAGCTGTTTTTT
few 13 TRBJ2-7 TRBV5-4 - CASSVDGLGEQYF TGTGCCAGCAGCGTGGATGGTCTAGGCGAGCAGTACTTC
- 20 TRBJ2-3 TRBV12-5 TRBD2 CASGLWHSGGSLPTTDTQYF TGTGCTAGTGGTTTGTGGCATAGCGGGGGGTCTTTACCCACCACAGATACGCAGTATTTT